A single sample is the source of the 11 T cell receptor beta chains below, sequenced in a study of shared clonotypes between healthy human individuals. CD8 cells regarded as naive lacked CD45RO, were positively chosen for CCR7, and omitted terminally differentiated effector memory CD45RA+ cells. This table comes from immunoSEQ multiplex PCR, and its TCRdb copy is limited to in-frame clones, with some not included. This table holds 1.5 million to 2.5 million clones, approximately 95% found once. Specimen: naive CD8+ T cells sorted from blood. Source of these receptors: a man aged 18 to 30 in good health.

The chain carries TRBV27 and TRBJ2-3, with TRBD2 matching over 8 bases. Germline V gene sequence: CDR1 MNHEY, CDR2 SMNVEV (reference sequence). The CDR3 has 16 residues. The J segment lost 4 bases and the V segment lost 0 bases, leaving 6 bases of the junction unmatched. The CDR3 spells CASSLSGSGVADTQYF. Here the CDR3 DNA reads TGTGCCAGCAGTTTATCGGGTAGCGGGGTCGCAGATACGCAGTATTTT.

The chain employs TRBV4-1 and TRBJ2-1, with a weak D call TRBD2 (6 bases). The germline CDR1 and CDR2 sequences are MGHRA and YSYEKL. Trimming took off 0 bases at V and 5 bases at J, with 8 bases between the two ends. This CDR3 contains 14 residues. CDR3 loop: CASSQDRTNNEQFF. The CDR3 DNA follows: TGCGCCAGCAGCCAAGACCGGACTAACAATGAGCAGTTCTTC.

The chain's CDR3 is CASSLEGYSSSGNTIYF. The CDR3 region has the DNA TGTGCCAGCAGCTTAGAAGGGTACAGTTCATCTGGAAACACCATATATTTT. The chain is built from TRBV7-9 and TRBJ1-3; no definite D call. This CDR3 region has 17 residues. The V gene's germline CDR1 is SEHNR and CDR2 FQNEAQ (reference sequence). V lost 1 base and J lost 1, with 14 bases in between.

The J gene is TRBJ2-7, the V gene TRBV27; possible D gene TRBD1, 6 bases. Germline CDR1 reads MNHEY; CDR2 reads SMNVEV (reference sequence). V was pared by 3 bases and J by 2 bases, with 11 bases between. The CDR3 is 14 amino acids. The CDR3 sequence: CASSLSQGTYEQYF. The CDR3 nucleotides read TGTGCCAGCAGTTTGTCACAGGGTACCTACGAGCAGTACTTC.

J is TRBJ2-5 and V is TRBV2, with 8 bases fitting TRBD2. From germline, CDR1 is SNHLY and CDR2 FYNNEI. With 2 bases clipped from V and 4 bases from J, the junction kept 6 bases outside the gene matches. CDR3 length equals 15 residues. Here the CDR3 reads CASSETRGGGETQYF. As DNA, the CDR3 is TGTGCCAGCAGTGAAACCCGGGGGGGCGGAGAGACCCAGTACTTC.

J is TRBJ2-2 and V is TRBV5-1; 8 bases agree with TRBD1. Germline V gene lookup returns CDR1 SGHRS and CDR2 YFSETQ. Germline trimming cut 3 bases from V and 8 bases from J; bases unmatched to any gene: 12. This CDR3 region has 16 residues. In DNA form, the CDR3 reads TGCGCCAGCAGCTACCCGGGACAGGTATTTCAAGGGGAGCTGTTTTTT. This gives the protein CASSYPGQVFQGELFF.

J is TRBJ2-5 and V is TRBV7-9, with unresolved D. The CDR3 is made up of 13 amino acids. Germline V CDR1 and CDR2: SEHNR, FQNEAQ (reference sequence). V lost 3 bases and J 4 bases, leaving 9 bases between the germline ends. CDR3 sequence (DNA): TGTGCCAGCAGCTTGTCCTCAGGAGAGACCCAGTACTTC. It is translated as CASSLSSGETQYF.

The rearrangement joins TRBV6-1 to TRBJ1-6; maybe TRBD1 (6 bases). Germline V gene sequence: CDR1 MNHNS, CDR2 SASEGT. Deletions cut 1 base from V and 10 bases from J, with 20 bases between. The CDR3 totals 17 residues. The DNA for the CDR3 is TGTGCCAGCAGTGAAGTTGGGTCCCTCGTAGGGGGGTCACCCCTCCACTTT. Translated, it gives CASSEVGSLVGGSPLHF.

The J gene is TRBJ2-7, the V gene TRBV27, with D tentatively TRBD1 (7 bases). With 6 bases removed from V and 2 bases from J, the gap between germline ends came to 11 bases. The CDR3 totals 13 residues. Germline CDR1 reads MNHEY; CDR2 reads SMNVEV (reference sequence). In nucleotides, the CDR3 is TGTGCCAGCAGACCCAGGGGGGCCTACGAGCAGTACTTC. Encoded protein: CASRPRGAYEQYF.

The chain uses TRBV6-5 and TRBJ2-7, with D perhaps matching TRBD2 (6 bases). Trimming cost V 2 bases and J 1 base, with 12 bases left between them. Germline lookup yields CDR1 MNHEY and CDR2 SVGAGI. The CDR3 contains 15 residues. The DNA for the CDR3 is TGTGCCAGCAGTTACATGGGAGGTTTTTCCTACGAGCAGTACTTC. Encoded protein: CASSYMGGFSYEQYF.

This sequence joins TRBV6-6 and TRBJ2-7; 7 bases are shared with TRBD1. V dropped 2 bases and J dropped 4; count of bases not matched to a gene: 5. CDR1 is MNHNY, CDR2 SVGAGI, per germline (reference sequence). This CDR3 comprises 14 residues. CDR3 in DNA: TGTGCCAGCAGTTACGGGGACAGCCGGTACGAGCAGTACTTC. As protein: CASSYGDSRYEQYF.